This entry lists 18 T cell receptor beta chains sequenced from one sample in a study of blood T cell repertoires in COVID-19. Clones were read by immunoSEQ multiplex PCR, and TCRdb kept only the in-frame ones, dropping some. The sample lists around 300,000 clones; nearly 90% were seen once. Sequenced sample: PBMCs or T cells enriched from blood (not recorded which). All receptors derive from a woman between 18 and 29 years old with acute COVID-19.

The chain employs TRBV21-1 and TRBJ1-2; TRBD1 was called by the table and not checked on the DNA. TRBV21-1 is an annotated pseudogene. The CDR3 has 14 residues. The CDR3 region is CASSNRDSPRGYTF. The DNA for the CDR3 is TGTGCCAGCAGCAACCGGGACAGTCCCCGGGGCTACACCTTC.

The CDR3 nucleotides read TGCGCCAGCAGCCTAACAGGGGGCGGTCAGCCCCAGCATTTT. It yields the protein CASSLTGGGQPQHF. The chain links TRBV5-1 to TRBJ1-5; 9 bases are shared with TRBD1. This CDR3 is built from 14 residues. Germline V CDR1 and CDR2: SGHRS, YFSETQ. V trimming: 4 bases; J trimming: 6 bases; junction bases outside the gene matches: 5.

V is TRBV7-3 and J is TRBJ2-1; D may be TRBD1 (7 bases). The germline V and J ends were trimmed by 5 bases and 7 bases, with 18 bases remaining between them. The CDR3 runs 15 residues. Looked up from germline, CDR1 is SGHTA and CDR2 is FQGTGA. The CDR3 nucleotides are TGTGCCAGCAGCCCCCCAGGCGCAGGGGGGAATGAGCAGTTCTTC. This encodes CASSPPGAGGNEQFF.

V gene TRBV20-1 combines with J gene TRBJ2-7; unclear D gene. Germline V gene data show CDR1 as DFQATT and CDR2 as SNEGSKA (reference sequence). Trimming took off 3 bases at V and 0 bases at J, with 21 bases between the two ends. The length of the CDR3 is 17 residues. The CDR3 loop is CSASRDSQRPSSYEQYF. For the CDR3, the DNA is TGCAGTGCTAGTCGAGATTCCCAGCGCCCGAGCTCCTACGAGCAGTACTTC.

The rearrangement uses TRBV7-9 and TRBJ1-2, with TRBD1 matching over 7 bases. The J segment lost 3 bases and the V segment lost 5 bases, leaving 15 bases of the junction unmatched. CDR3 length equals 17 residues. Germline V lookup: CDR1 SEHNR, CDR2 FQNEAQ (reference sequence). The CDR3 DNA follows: TGTGCCAGCAGCCCCAGAGGCGAGGGGGCCGAGGACTATGGCTACACCTTC. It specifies CASSPRGEGAEDYGYTF.

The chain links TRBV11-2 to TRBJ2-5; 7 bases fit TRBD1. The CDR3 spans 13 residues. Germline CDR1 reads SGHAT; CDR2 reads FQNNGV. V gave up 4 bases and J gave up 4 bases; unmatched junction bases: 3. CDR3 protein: CASSSTGRETQYF. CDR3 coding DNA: TGTGCCAGCAGCTCGACAGGGCGAGAGACCCAGTACTTC. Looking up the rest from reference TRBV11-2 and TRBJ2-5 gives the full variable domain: EAGVAQSPRYKIIEKRQSVAFWCNPISGHATLYWYQQILGQGPKLLIQFQNNGVVDDSQLPKDRFSAERLKGVDSTLKIQPAKLEDSAVYLCASSSTGRETQYFGPGTRLLVL.

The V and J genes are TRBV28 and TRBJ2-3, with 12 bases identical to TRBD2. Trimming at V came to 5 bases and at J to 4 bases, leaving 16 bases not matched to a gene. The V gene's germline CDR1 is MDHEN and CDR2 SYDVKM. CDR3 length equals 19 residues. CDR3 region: CASSARASGRAYTADTQYF. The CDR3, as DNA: TGTGCCAGCAGTGCCCGGGCTAGCGGGAGGGCCTACACAGCAGATACGCAGTATTTT.

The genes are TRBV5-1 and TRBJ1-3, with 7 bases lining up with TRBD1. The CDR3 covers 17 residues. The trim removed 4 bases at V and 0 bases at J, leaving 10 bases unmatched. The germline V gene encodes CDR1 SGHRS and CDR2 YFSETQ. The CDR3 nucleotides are TGCGCCAGCAGCCCCCGGGACAGCCTATTCTCTGGAAACACCATATATTTT. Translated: CASSPRDSLFSGNTIYF.

This chain's CDR3 is CASSAARGLNSPLHF. CDR3 bases: TGTGCCAGCAGCGCCGCTCGAGGGCTCAATTCACCCCTCCACTTT. The chain is built from TRBV9 and TRBJ1-6; D ambiguous. V was cut by 3 bases and J by 7 bases, with 14 bases left in between. CDR1 is SGDLS and CDR2 is YYNGEE in the germline V gene. This CDR3 is 15 amino acids long.

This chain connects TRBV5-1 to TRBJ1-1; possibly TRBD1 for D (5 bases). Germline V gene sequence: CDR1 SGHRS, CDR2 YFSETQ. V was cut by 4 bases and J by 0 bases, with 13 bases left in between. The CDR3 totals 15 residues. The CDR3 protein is CASSPLGGLNTEAFF. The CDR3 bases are TGCGCCAGCAGCCCCCTGGGGGGGTTGAACACTGAAGCTTTCTTT. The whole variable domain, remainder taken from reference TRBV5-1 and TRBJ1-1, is KAGVTQTPRYLIKTRGQQVTLSCSPISGHRSVSWYQQTPGQGLQFLFEYFSETQRNKGNFPGRFSGRQFSNSRSEMNVSTLELGDSALYLCASSPLGGLNTEAFFGQGTRLTVV.

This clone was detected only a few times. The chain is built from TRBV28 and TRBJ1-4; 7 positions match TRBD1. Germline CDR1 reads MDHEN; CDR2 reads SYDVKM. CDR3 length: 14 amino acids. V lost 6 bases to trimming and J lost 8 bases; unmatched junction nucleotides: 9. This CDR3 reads CASSEGGYGEKLFF. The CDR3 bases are TGTGCCAGCAGCGAAGGGGGCTATGGGGAAAAACTGTTTTTT.

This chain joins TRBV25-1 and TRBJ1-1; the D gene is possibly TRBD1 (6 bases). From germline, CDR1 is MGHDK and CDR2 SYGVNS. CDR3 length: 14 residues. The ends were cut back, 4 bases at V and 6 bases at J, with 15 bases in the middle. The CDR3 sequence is CASSVDRRTAEAFF. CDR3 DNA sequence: TGTGCCAGCAGTGTCGACAGGCGAACGGCTGAAGCTTTCTTT. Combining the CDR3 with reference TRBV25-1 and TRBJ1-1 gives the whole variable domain EADIYQTPRYLVIGTGKKITLECSQTMGHDKMYWYQQDPGMELHLIHYSYGVNSTEKGDLSSESTVSRIRTEHFPLTLESARPSHTSQYLCASSVDRRTAEAFFGQGTRLTVV.

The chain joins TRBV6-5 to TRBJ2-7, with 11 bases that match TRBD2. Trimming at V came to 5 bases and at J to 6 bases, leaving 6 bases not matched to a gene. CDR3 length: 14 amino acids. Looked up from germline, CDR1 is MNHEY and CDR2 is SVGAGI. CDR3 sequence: CASSQLAGVAEQYF. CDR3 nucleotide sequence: TGTGCCAGCAGTCAACTAGCGGGAGTCGCCGAGCAGTACTTC.

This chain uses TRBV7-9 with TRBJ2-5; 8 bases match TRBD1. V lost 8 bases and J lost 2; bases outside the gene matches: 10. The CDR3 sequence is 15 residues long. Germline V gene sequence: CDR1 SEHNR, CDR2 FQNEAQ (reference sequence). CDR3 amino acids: CASSPLGTGQETQYF. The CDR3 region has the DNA TGTGCCAGCTCCCCTTTGGGGACAGGTCAAGAGACCCAGTACTTC.

CDR3 coding DNA: TGTGCCACCAGTGACTCCTACAGGGACTCACCCCTCCACTTT. Its translation is CATSDSYRDSPLHF. This chain joins TRBV24-1 and TRBJ1-6; a weak D match, TRBD1 (6 bases). Germline lookup yields CDR1 KGHDR and CDR2 SFDVKD. The CDR3 is 14 amino acids. Trimming left V 4 bases short and J 10 bases short, with 13 bases between.

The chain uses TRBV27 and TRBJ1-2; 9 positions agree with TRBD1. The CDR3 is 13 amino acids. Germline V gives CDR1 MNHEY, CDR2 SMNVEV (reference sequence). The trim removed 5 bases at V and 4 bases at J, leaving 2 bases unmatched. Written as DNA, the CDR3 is TGTGCCAGCAGTGGGACAGGGTTCTATGGCTACACCTTC. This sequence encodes CASSGTGFYGYTF.

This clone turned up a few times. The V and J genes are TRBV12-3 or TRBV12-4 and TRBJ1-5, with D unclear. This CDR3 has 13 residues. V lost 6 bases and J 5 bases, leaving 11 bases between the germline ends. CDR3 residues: CASSPGVHQPQHF. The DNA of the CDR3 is TGTGCCAGCAGCCCCGGGGTTCATCAGCCCCAGCATTTT.

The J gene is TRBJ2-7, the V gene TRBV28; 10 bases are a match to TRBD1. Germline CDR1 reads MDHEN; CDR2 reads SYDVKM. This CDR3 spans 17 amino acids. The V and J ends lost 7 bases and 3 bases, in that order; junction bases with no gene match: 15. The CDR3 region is CASTPRNRDRGIYEQYF. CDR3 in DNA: TGTGCCAGCACCCCTCGGAATCGGGACAGGGGCATCTACGAGCAGTACTTC.